Below, 27 T cell receptor beta chains from the same sample are listed, as sequenced in a study of siplizumab effects on memory and regulatory T cells. Sequenced by immunoSEQ multiplex PCR; TCRdb stores in-frame clones only, minus some. The table lists 80,000 to 95,000 clones, roughly 94% of them singletons. The sequencing sample was made of CD8+ T cells sorted from blood. The origin of the receptors is a human donor in good health.

The gene calls are TRBV11-3 and TRBJ1-4; weak D call: TRBD1 (5 bases). Trimming stripped 4 bases from V and 5 bases from J, with 11 bases between. The CDR3 length is 14 residues. Germline V gives CDR1 SGHNT, CDR2 YENEEA. The CDR3 here is CASSSGHLNEKLFF. CDR3 coding DNA: TGTGCCAGCAGCTCCGGACACCTAAATGAAAAACTGTTTTTT.

This sequence joins TRBV5-6 and TRBJ2-2; 7 bases are a match to TRBD2. Unmatched junction bases numbered 8, after V lost 7 bases and J lost 2 bases. The CDR3 is made up of 15 amino acids. Germline V gene lookup returns CDR1 SGHDT and CDR2 YYEEEE. CDR3 protein: CASPGGRKNTGELFF. The CDR3 DNA is TGTGCCAGCCCCGGGGGGAGGAAAAACACCGGGGAGCTGTTTTTT.

The chain joins TRBV4-1 to TRBJ2-7; D call uncertain. Between the trimmed V and J ends, which lost 4 bases and 2 bases, there was a span of 15 bases. Germline lookup yields CDR1 MGHRA and CDR2 YSYEKL. The CDR3 sequence is 15 residues long. Here the CDR3 reads CASSLLTGGAYEQYF. Written as DNA, the CDR3 is TGCGCCAGCAGCCTTCTCACGGGTGGGGCCTACGAGCAGTACTTC.

The rearrangement links TRBV6-5 to TRBJ2-1; 14 bases are shared with TRBD2. There are 15 residues in the CDR3. The germline CDR1 and CDR2 sequences are MNHEY and SVGAGI. V lost 2 bases, J lost 8 bases, and 2 bases stayed unmatched. The chain's CDR3 is CASSYGTSGSYEQFF. DNA of the CDR3: TGTGCCAGCAGTTACGGGACTAGCGGGAGCTATGAGCAGTTCTTC.

The J gene is TRBJ2-2, the V gene TRBV7-9; a weak D match, TRBD1 (5 bases). Germline lookup yields CDR1 SEHNR and CDR2 FQNEAQ (reference sequence). The CDR3 contains 15 residues. The germline V and J ends were trimmed by 0 bases and 3 bases, with 8 bases remaining between them. This chain's CDR3 is CASSLAPRDTGELFF. The CDR3 nucleotides are TGTGCCAGCAGCTTAGCGCCCAGGGACACCGGGGAGCTGTTTTTT.

The chain combines TRBV7-9 with TRBJ2-6; no firm D call. Germline CDR1 reads SEHNR; CDR2 reads FQNEAQ (reference sequence). The ends were cut back, 1 base at V and 0 bases at J, with 4 bases in the middle. The CDR3 covers 15 residues. For the CDR3, the DNA is TGTGCCAGCAGCTTAGAGGTCTCTGGGGCCAACGTCCTGACTTTC. Residues: CASSLEVSGANVLTF.

V and J are TRBV7-6 and TRBJ2-7; TRBD2 agrees at 12 bases. This CDR3 spans 17 amino acids. V lost 5 bases and J lost 2; bases outside the gene matches: 10. Germline CDR1 is SGHVS and CDR2 is FNYEAQ. The DNA for the CDR3 is TGTGCCAGCAGCGCGACTAGCGGGGGACCTGATGCCTACGAGCAGTACTTC. This gives the protein CASSATSGGPDAYEQYF. The whole variable domain, remainder taken from reference TRBV7-6 and TRBJ2-7, is GAGVSQSPRYKVTKRGQDVALRCDPISGHVSLYWYRQALGQGPEFLTYFNYEAQQDKSGLPNDRFSAERPEGSISTLTIQRTEQRDSAMYRCASSATSGGPDAYEQYFGPGTRLTVT.

The chain has TRBV5-6 and TRBJ1-2; 10 positions match TRBD1. Germline CDR1 SGHDT, CDR2 YYEEEE. The CDR3 covers 14 residues. V trimming: 0 bases; J trimming: 8 bases; junction bases outside the gene matches: 4. CDR3 loop: CASSLGQGARGYTF. CDR3 in DNA: TGTGCCAGCAGCTTGGGACAGGGGGCGCGCGGCTACACCTTC.

This chain joins TRBV23-1 and TRBJ2-3; perhaps TRBD1 as D (6 bases). TRBV23-1 is given ORF status, its function remaining uncertain. V dropped 7 bases and J dropped 5 bases, with 22 bases sitting between them. The CDR3 totals 16 residues. CDR3 region: CASKTSGAGVRDTQYF. CDR3 DNA sequence: TGCGCCAGCAAGACCTCGGGCGCAGGGGTTAGAGATACGCAGTATTTT.

J is TRBJ2-1 and V is TRBV19; tentative D call: TRBD2 (7 bases). The CDR3 extends over 15 amino acids. Looked up from germline, CDR1 is LNHDA and CDR2 is SQIVND (reference sequence). Deletions cut 8 bases from V and 4 bases from J, with 18 bases between. The CDR3 nucleotides read TGTGCCAGTGGGGGACATAGCGGGCCTTACAATGAGCAGTTCTTC. Its protein product is CASGGHSGPYNEQFF.

The chain uses TRBV16 and TRBJ2-7; unclear D gene. V dropped 3 bases and J dropped 4 bases, with 4 bases sitting between them. This CDR3 is 11 amino acids long. Per germline, CDR1 KGHSY and CDR2 FQNENV. The CDR3 loop is CASSQGYEQYF. CDR3 in DNA: TGTGCCAGCAGCCAGGGATACGAGCAGTACTTC.

The rearrangement uses TRBV6-5 and TRBJ2-1; D unclear. The germline CDR1 and CDR2 sequences are MNHEY and SVGAGI. The length of the CDR3 is 13 residues. Trimming took off 2 bases at V and 6 bases at J, with 8 bases between the two ends. CDR3 region: CASSYGVRNEQFF. The CDR3 nucleotides read TGTGCCAGCAGTTACGGGGTACGCAATGAGCAGTTCTTC.

The J gene is TRBJ2-1, the V gene TRBV6-5; 10 bases line up with TRBD1. Germline V gene data show CDR1 as MNHEY and CDR2 as SVGAGI. J lost 8 bases, V lost 5 bases, and 3 bases had no gene match. The CDR3 length is 13 residues. CDR3 coding DNA: TGTGCCAGCAGTGCGACAGGGGGCGATGAGCAGTTCTTC. Translated: CASSATGGDEQFF.

The CDR3 DNA is TGTGCAAGTCGCCTACCGACTAGCGGGACAGGGAAGACCCAGTACTTC. Translation gives CASRLPTSGTGKTQYF. The chain carries TRBV12-2 and TRBJ2-5; the table's D call TRBD2 went unverified against the DNA. TRBV12-2 is tagged as a pseudogene. CDR3 length: 16 amino acids.

The rearrangement uses TRBV6-4 and TRBJ2-2; 7 positions agree with TRBD1. This CDR3 contains 15 residues. CDR1 is MRHNA, CDR2 SNTAGT, per germline. The junction had 8 bases not matched to a gene; V was cut back by 6 bases and J by 4 bases. For the CDR3, the DNA is TGTGCCAGCAGGAAGGGGCCAGGGGGCACCGGGGAGCTGTTTTTT. The encoded protein is CASRKGPGGTGELFF.

The CDR3, as DNA: TGCAGCGTTGATAGCCAGGACACCTACGAGCAGTACTTC. This encodes CSVDSQDTYEQYF. This sequence joins TRBV29-1 and TRBJ2-7; D may be TRBD1 (5 bases). The CDR3 runs 13 residues. Trimming stripped 3 bases from V and 2 bases from J, with 11 bases between. The V gene's germline CDR1 is SQVTM and CDR2 ANQGSEA.

As regards this clone: This specimen includes other DNA sequences encoding the same CDR3. The chain joins TRBV10-1 to TRBJ2-2; possible D gene TRBD1, 6 bases. The CDR3 consists of 13 residues. Trimming took off 6 bases at V and 5 bases at J, with 10 bases between the two ends. Germline values: CDR1 WNHNN, CDR2 SYGVQD (reference sequence). The CDR3 is CASSDRGTGELFF. The CDR3 coding sequence is TGCGCCAGCAGCGATAGGGGGACCGGGGAGCTGTTTTTT.

V usage is TRBV27 and J usage is TRBJ2-1; D unresolved. Germline V gene data show CDR1 as MNHEY and CDR2 as SMNVEV (reference sequence). The CDR3 is made up of 12 amino acids. Between the trimmed V and J ends, which lost 5 bases and 7 bases, there was a span of 9 bases. The CDR3 sequence is CASSPRTNEQFF. The CDR3 DNA follows: TGTGCCAGCAGTCCTCGGACGAATGAGCAGTTCTTC.

The rearrangement joins TRBV6-5 to TRBJ2-1; no firm D call. Trimming took off 8 bases at V and 4 bases at J, with 12 bases between the two ends. The CDR3 length is 13 residues. Germline CDR1 MNHEY, CDR2 SVGAGI. The CDR3 reads CASSRDPYNEQFF. CDR3 DNA: TGTGCCAGCTCCCGTGATCCTTACAATGAGCAGTTCTTC.

Notes on this clone: Other DNA sequences within the sample encode an identical CDR3. CDR3 in amino acids: CASSPGDYEQYF. The CDR3 region has the DNA TGTGCCAGCAGCCCAGGGGACTACGAGCAGTACTTC. The V call is TRBV7-9, the J call TRBJ2-7, with a possible D match to TRBD1 (6 bases). Germline CDR1 reads SEHNR; CDR2 reads FQNEAQ (reference sequence). The CDR3 totals 12 residues. V gave up 5 bases and J gave up 3 bases, with 8 bases separating them.

The gene calls are TRBV19 and TRBJ2-3; D is unresolved. CDR3 size: 16 residues. The V gene lost 7 bases and the J gene lost 4 bases, with 21 bases spanning the gap. Germline CDR1 and CDR2: LNHDA and SQIVND (reference sequence). The CDR3 region has the DNA TGTGCCAGTAAGGTGACTTACCCCTCAGGCGCAGATACGCAGTATTTT. As protein: CASKVTYPSGADTQYF.

This clone has just one count. The chain uses TRBV19 and TRBJ2-7, with TRBD1 matching 7 bases. The CDR3 contains 14 residues. Germline V CDR1 and CDR2: LNHDA, SQIVND (reference sequence). V was clipped by 6 bases and J by 3 bases; unmatched bases: 8. The CDR3 nucleotides are TGTGCCAGTAGCGCGACAGGGCTGGTCTACGAGCAGTACTTC. Its translation: CASSATGLVYEQYF.

CDR3 region: CASSLGRENTEAFF. The DNA for the CDR3 is TGTGCCAGCAGCTTGGGCAGGGAGAACACTGAAGCTTTCTTT. The rearrangement joins TRBV7-8 to TRBJ1-1, with D tentatively TRBD1 (5 bases). V dropped 3 bases and J dropped 1 base, with 9 bases sitting between them. Germline loops: CDR1 SGHVS, CDR2 FQNEAQ. This CDR3 spans 14 amino acids.

The rearrangement joins TRBV11-2 to TRBJ2-3; 9 bases map to TRBD2. Per the germline V gene, CDR1 is SGHAT and CDR2 is FQNNGV. With V trimmed by 1 base and J by 1 base, 3 bases remained unmatched. The CDR3 runs to 16 residues. This chain's CDR3 is CASSLVTSGRTDTQYF. CDR3 bases: TGTGCCAGCAGCTTAGTAACTAGCGGGCGCACAGATACGCAGTATTTT.

This sequence joins TRBV6-1 and TRBJ2-7, with 8 bases that match TRBD2. Unmatched junction bases numbered 6, after V lost 5 bases and J lost 0 bases. The CDR3 consists of 15 residues. Germline loops: CDR1 MNHNS, CDR2 SASEGT. Here the CDR3 DNA reads TGTGCCAGCAGTATTCTAGCGGGTAGCTCCTACGAGCAGTACTTC. Translated: CASSILAGSSYEQYF.

This clone was seen a single time. The rearrangement joins TRBV15 to TRBJ2-7; 7 bases match TRBD2. CDR3 length: 14 residues. Germline loops: CDR1 LNHNV, CDR2 YYDKDF (reference sequence). Trimming removed 4 bases from V and 4 bases from J; junction bases left unmatched: 7. CDR3 sequence: CATSTLGTTYEQYF. CDR3 nucleotides: TGTGCCACCAGCACTCTCGGGACTACGTACGAGCAGTACTTC.

J is TRBJ2-7 and V is TRBV7-9; TRBD2 matches at 7 bases. CDR1 and CDR2 from the germline V gene are SEHNR and FQNEAQ (reference sequence). The trim removed 5 bases at V and 3 bases at J, leaving 10 bases unmatched. The CDR3 loop spans 15 amino acids. CDR3 nucleotides: TGTGCCAGCAGCCTCCGGACTAGTAGGAGCTACGAGCAGTACTTC. Its protein is CASSLRTSRSYEQYF.